This TCR beta chain originates from a study of blood T cells in healthy people across ages. CDR1 is KGHDR and CDR2 is SFDVKD in the germline V gene. The CDR3 length is 15 residues. V trimming: 1 base; J trimming: 5 bases; junction bases outside the gene matches: 3. For the second PCR, which ran for roughly 6 to 12 cycles, a sample-barcoded 5' primer and a J-beta primer mix were used. MiXCR, applied by TCRdb to the 5' RACE reads, yields one record per CDR3 protein. The sample contains roughly 1,700,000 distinct CDR3 sequences, 28% of which appear only once. This chain joins TRBV24-1 and TRBJ2-1; 8 bases are a match to TRBD2. This receptor was taken from a woman aged 25 to 45 in good health. The source material was blood. The CDR3 region is CATSDFPRGDNEQFF. The CDR3 DNA reads as TGTGCCACCAGTGATTTCCCGCGGGGGGACAATGAGCAGTTCTTC.